A single sample is the source of the 28 T cell receptor beta chains below, sequenced in a study of regulatory T cells in long-lasting Graves disease. Time point here: newly diagnosed GD, antithyroid drugs for less than 3 months. PBMC RNA was the source of the TCR library. Arm-PCR with iRepertoire HTBI primers amplified the CDR3 regions for these TCR beta libraries. TCRdb itself ran the multiplex PCR reads through MiXCR, one entry per CDR3 protein. The sample consists of 530,000 or so distinct CDR3 sequences, roughly 14% of them appearing once. The data also belong to a second study, concerning T cells in Graves' hyperthyroidism and ophthalmopathy.

The sequencing here drew on peripheral blood mononuclear cells (PBMCs), taken at new diagnosis, from a patient treated with antithyroid drugs. The receptor source for this set is a man younger than 45 with Graves disease.

For this clonotype: One junction end disagrees with the germline gene, perhaps due to a read error. The chain combines TRBV7-3 with TRBJ2-2, with 7 bases fitting TRBD2. CDR3 size: 17 residues. CDR1 is SGHTA and CDR2 is FQGTGA in the germline V gene. The CDR3 loop is CASSPTFDGRAAGELLF. The DNA of the CDR3 is TGTGCCAGCAGCCCCACCTTTGATGGGAGGGCCGCCGGGGAGCTGCTTTTT. Full variable domain (outside the CDR3, taken from reference TRBV7-3 and TRBJ2-2): GAGVSQTPSNKVTEKGKYVELRCDPISGHTALYWYRQSLGQGPEFLIYFQGTGAADDSGLPNDRFFAVRPEGSVSTLKIQRTERGDSAVYLCASSPTFDGRAAGELLFGEGSRLTVL.

This clonotype was detected many times. This rearrangement joins TRBV14 to TRBJ2-7; 9 positions match TRBD1. Trimming at V came to 5 bases and at J to 2 bases, leaving 7 bases not matched to a gene. CDR1 is SGHDN and CDR2 is FVKESK in the germline V gene. The length of the CDR3 is 15 residues. DNA for the CDR3: TGTGCCAGCAGCGTTGGGACAGGGCAACCCTACGAGCAGTACTTC. Amino acid sequence: CASSVGTGQPYEQYF. Looking up the rest from reference TRBV14 and TRBJ2-7 gives the full variable domain: EAGVTQFPSHSVIEKGQTVTLRCDPISGHDNLYWYRRVMGKEIKFLLHFVKESKQDESGMPNNRFLAERTGGTYSTLKVQPAELEDSGVYFCASSVGTGQPYEQYFGPGTRLTVT.

V gene TRBV12-3 or TRBV12-4 combines with J gene TRBJ2-1, with D perhaps being TRBD1 or TRBD2 (5 bases each). The germline V and J ends were trimmed by 6 bases and 4 bases, with 16 bases remaining between them. This CDR3 spans 15 amino acids. The CDR3 spells CASSALGTLYNEQFF. The CDR3 nucleotides read TGTGCCAGCAGCGCCCTCGGGACGCTTTACAATGAGCAGTTCTTC.

This clonotype was counted at least ten times. The CDR3 nucleotides are TGTGCCAGCAGCTCCGGACTAGCCTCCGGGGAGCTGTTTTTT. Protein: CASSSGLASGELFF. The chain employs TRBV11-3 and TRBJ2-2; TRBD2 agrees at 8 bases. CDR3 length: 14 amino acids. The germline V gene has CDR1 SGHNT and CDR2 YENEEA. V was clipped by 4 bases and J by 6 bases; unmatched bases: 4. The entire variable domain, with the rest obtained from reference TRBV11-3 and TRBJ2-2, is as follows: EAGVVQSPRYKIIEKKQPVAFWCNPISGHNTLYWYLQNLGQGPELLIRYENEEAVDDSQLPKDRFSAERLKGVDSTLKIQPAELGDSAVYLCASSSGLASGELFFGEGSRLTVL.

In this sample, this clonotype turned up many times. The rearrangement uses TRBV5-1 and TRBJ1-1; 11 bases are shared with TRBD1. The V gene end was trimmed by 7 bases and the J gene end by 7 bases; junction bases not matched to a gene: 9. There are 14 residues in the CDR3. Germline CDR1 is SGHRS and CDR2 is YFSETQ. The CDR3, as DNA: TGCGCCAGCTCCTCGGGACAGGGGGGAAATGAAGCTTTCTTT. This encodes CASSSGQGGNEAFF. Based on the CDR3 plus reference TRBV5-1 and TRBJ1-1, the full variable domain is KAGVTQTPRYLIKTRGQQVTLSCSPISGHRSVSWYQQTPGQGLQFLFEYFSETQRNKGNFPGRFSGRQFSNSRSEMNVSTLELGDSALYLCASSSGQGGNEAFFGQGTRLTVV.

The rearrangement links TRBV6-1 to TRBJ2-2, with D possibly TRBD1 on 5 matching bases. Deletions cut 6 bases from V and 4 bases from J, with 9 bases between. Per germline, CDR1 MNHNS and CDR2 SASEGT. The CDR3 is 13 residues long. This chain's CDR3 is CASRGASTGELFF. The CDR3 nucleotides read TGTGCCAGCAGAGGGGCAAGCACCGGGGAGCTGTTTTTT.

This clonotype occurred many times. V gene TRBV9 combines with J gene TRBJ1-1; D is uncertain. The CDR3 is made up of 14 amino acids. Germline V gene sequence: CDR1 SGDLS, CDR2 YYNGEE. Trimming took 2 bases from V and 3 from J, leaving 11 bases between them. The CDR3 bases are TGTGCCAGCAGCGTCCTACTATCCGACACTGAAGCTTTCTTT. Amino acids: CASSVLLSDTEAFF.

On this clonotype: It is likely a read error, because the conserved phenylalanine at the end of the CDR3 is missing. J is TRBJ2-2 and V is TRBV6-5; TRBD2 matches 9 bases. The trim removed 4 bases at V and 1 base at J, leaving 10 bases unmatched. The CDR3 has 18 residues. Per the germline V gene, CDR1 is MNHEY and CDR2 is SVGAGI. The CDR3 loop reads CASSSQGPSGENTGELFS. The CDR3 bases are TGTGCCAGCAGTTCCCAGGGGCCTAGCGGGGAGAACACCGGGGAGCTGTTTTCT.

At least ten counts were recorded for this clonotype. CDR3 protein: CSASGGTGWSEAFF. The CDR3 DNA follows: TGCAGTGCTAGCGGGGGGACAGGGTGGTCTGAAGCTTTCTTT. The rearrangement links TRBV20-1 to TRBJ1-1; 9 bases are shared with TRBD1. This CDR3 comprises 14 residues. CDR1 is DFQATT, CDR2 SNEGSKA, per germline (reference sequence). V trimming: 3 bases; J trimming: 6 bases; junction bases outside the gene matches: 8.

In its sample, this clonotype was seen a few times. The gene calls are TRBV6-2 or TRBV6-3 and TRBJ1-2; maybe TRBD1 (6 bases). Germline CDR1 reads MNHEY; CDR2 reads SVGEGT. V was trimmed by 4 bases and J by 4 bases, leaving 13 bases between them. This CDR3 is built from 14 residues. The DNA of the CDR3 is TGTGCCAGCAGTTCTAGGACAGACGTCTATGGCTACACCTTC. This codes for CASSSRTDVYGYTF.

CDR3 nucleotide sequence: TGTGCCAGCAGCCAAGATTGGGGGGGTATCACCATATATTTT. Its protein is CASSQDWGGITIYF. The chain recombines TRBV3-1 with TRBJ1-3; tentative D call: TRBD1 (5 bases). Between the trimmed V and J ends, which lost 0 bases and 9 bases, there was a span of 12 bases. Germline CDR1 LGHDT, CDR2 YNNKEL (reference sequence). The CDR3 contains 14 residues.

The chain employs TRBV12-5 and TRBJ2-1, with 16 positions matching TRBD2. CDR3 length: 21 amino acids. After removal of 0 bases from V and 7 bases from J, the junction contained 15 bases not matched to a gene. Germline lookup yields CDR1 LGHNT and CDR2 FRNRAP. The CDR3 spells CASGLVRIGTSGRAYGNEQFF. CDR3 sequence (DNA): TGTGCTAGTGGTTTGGTAAGGATTGGGACTAGCGGGAGGGCATATGGAAATGAGCAGTTCTTC.

This clonotype turned up a few times. A read error may be the cause here, since a much bigger clone is one base away. This chain uses TRBV12-3 or TRBV12-4 with TRBJ1-5; no clear D gene. This CDR3 spans 13 amino acids. CDR3 nucleotide sequence: TGTACCAGCAGTTTTACGTCTAGCGGGCCCCAGCATTTT. It codes for CTSSFTSSGPQHF.

In its sample, this clonotype was seen many times. CDR3 sequence: CASSDFLAGHTGELFF. The CDR3, as DNA: TGTGCCAGCAGCGACTTTCTGGCAGGGCACACCGGGGAGCTGTTTTTT. The chain recombines TRBV11-2 with TRBJ2-2, with D possibly TRBD1 on 5 matching bases. Trimming took off 5 bases at V and 3 bases at J, with 16 bases between the two ends. Germline lookup yields CDR1 SGHAT and CDR2 FQNNGV. The CDR3 has 16 residues.

This clonotype has ten or more counts. This chain connects TRBV12-3 or TRBV12-4 to TRBJ2-5; 8 nucleotides agree with TRBD1. J was trimmed by 1 base and V by 1 base; bases with no gene match: 5. The CDR3 extends over 16 amino acids. CDR3 sequence (DNA): TGTGCCAGCAGTTTAGGAGATCAGGGGGCCCAAGAGACCCAGTACTTC. Amino acids: CASSLGDQGAQETQYF.

There are a few counts of this clonotype. Germline and junction disagree at one end, which may indicate a read error. The V gene is TRBV3-1, the J gene TRBJ1-4, with 9 nucleotides matching TRBD1. The CDR3 extends over 14 amino acids. In germline, CDR1 is LGHDT, CDR2 YNNKEL (reference sequence). The CDR3 spells CASSLRTGAEKLSF. The CDR3 DNA follows: TGTGCCAGCAGCCTTCGGACAGGGGCTGAAAAACTGTCTTTT.

This clonotype was seen at least ten times. The rearrangement uses TRBV29-1 and TRBJ2-1; 8 bases line up with TRBD2. Germline V gene sequence: CDR1 SQVTM, CDR2 ANQGSEA. The CDR3 is 16 amino acids. Unmatched junction bases numbered 10, after V lost 0 bases and J lost 6 bases. The CDR3 DNA reads as TGCAGCGTTGAAGATTCAGGGTGGCTAGCGGGCAATGAGCAGTTCTTC. Translating it yields CSVEDSGWLAGNEQFF.

This clonotype has a handful of counts. V is TRBV28 and J is TRBJ2-1; 10 bases are a match to TRBD1. The J segment lost 7 bases and the V segment lost 5 bases, leaving 5 bases of the junction unmatched. There are 14 residues in the CDR3. The germline V gene encodes CDR1 MDHEN and CDR2 SYDVKM. The CDR3 DNA follows: TGTGCCAGCAGTACAGGGACAGGGGAGAATGAGCAGTTCTTC. Translated: CASSTGTGENEQFF.

This clonotype occurred many times. The chain is built from TRBV7-9 and TRBJ2-1, with D possibly matching TRBD1 (5 bases). This CDR3 has 14 residues. V dropped 3 bases and J dropped 10 bases, with 16 bases sitting between them. The germline CDR1 and CDR2 sequences are SEHNR and FQNEAQ (reference sequence). CDR3 sequence (DNA): TGTGCCAGCAGCTTGAGCAGGGAAGCATGGGAGCAGTTCTTC. Protein: CASSLSREAWEQFF.

This clonotype was seen repeatedly, ten times or more. V and J are TRBV2 and TRBJ1-2, with 7 nucleotides matching TRBD1. Germline assignment: CDR1 SNHLY and CDR2 FYNNEI. V dropped 4 bases and J dropped 4; count of bases not matched to a gene: 3. There are 13 residues in the CDR3. The CDR3: CASSAGTAYGYTF. Here the CDR3 DNA reads TGTGCCAGCAGTGCCGGGACAGCCTATGGCTACACCTTC. The whole variable domain, filled in from reference TRBV2 and TRBJ1-2, reads EPEVTQTPSHQVTQMGQEVILRCVPISNHLYFYWYRQILGQKVEFLVSFYNNEISEKSEIFDDQFSVERPDGSNFTLKIRSTKLEDSAMYFCASSAGTAYGYTFGSGTRLTVV.

As regards this clonotype: This could be a read error, since a much larger clone is one nucleotide away. This chain joins TRBV20-1 and TRBJ2-1; 11 nucleotides align to TRBD2. Germline V gene data show CDR1 as DFQATT and CDR2 as SNEGSKA (reference sequence). V was pared by 1 base and J by 4 bases, with 15 bases of the junction left unmatched. The CDR3 length is 19 residues. The CDR3 region is CSARVPRRSGRAWYNEQFF. CDR3 DNA sequence: TGCAGTGCTAGAGTTCCAAGGCGTAGCGGGAGGGCCTGGTACAATGAGCAGTTCTTC.

The table lists this clonotype with many counts. The V gene is TRBV28, the J gene TRBJ2-5, with D possibly being TRBD1 (7 bases). This CDR3 contains 15 residues. Germline V lookup: CDR1 MDHEN, CDR2 SYDVKM. V gave up 3 bases and J gave up 2 bases, with 13 bases separating them. CDR3 nucleotide sequence: TGTGCCAGCAGTTTGGAGGGGGCGAGTCAAGAGACCCAGTACTTC. Translation gives CASSLEGASQETQYF.

This clonotype occurred many times. The rearrangement links TRBV7-8 to TRBJ2-5; possibly TRBD2 for D (6 bases). The CDR3 has 14 amino acids. Germline V gives CDR1 SGHVS, CDR2 FQNEAQ. V gave up 5 bases and J gave up 4 bases, with 14 bases separating them. The CDR3 loop reads CASSNLAQGETQYF. The CDR3 DNA is TGTGCCAGCAGCAACCTAGCGCAGGGAGAGACCCAGTACTTC.

Ten or more counts support this clonotype. The genes are TRBV30 and TRBJ2-2, with 7 bases matching TRBD2. This CDR3 is 12 amino acids long. V was clipped by 5 bases and J by 6 bases; unmatched bases: 3. The V gene's germline CDR1 is GTSNPN and CDR2 SVGIG (reference sequence). The CDR3 DNA follows: TGTGCCTGGGGACTAGGGGCCGGGGAGCTGTTTTTT. Translated, it gives CAWGLGAGELFF.

This clonotype was observed at least ten times. The chain recombines TRBV24-1 with TRBJ2-2; perhaps TRBD1 as D (6 bases). V gave up 4 bases and J gave up 2 bases, with 13 bases separating them. Germline CDR1 is KGHDR and CDR2 is SFDVKD. There are 16 residues in the CDR3. CDR3 amino acids: CATSEGGQSNTGELFF. The CDR3 DNA follows: TGTGCCACCAGTGAAGGTGGACAGAGTAACACCGGGGAGCTGTTTTTT.

This clonotype occurred many times. J is TRBJ2-7 and V is TRBV27; D not certain. The V gene's germline CDR1 is MNHEY and CDR2 SMNVEV (reference sequence). The CDR3 runs to 15 residues. The V gene lost 3 bases and the J gene lost 4 bases, with 16 bases spanning the gap. Here the CDR3 reads CASSFRTATRYEQYF. The CDR3, as DNA: TGTGCCAGCAGTTTTAGGACGGCGACGAGGTACGAGCAGTACTTC.

Turning to this clonotype: This sequence is one base from a far larger clone and is likely a read error. The CDR3, as DNA: TGTGCCAGCAGTTTTGCAGCGGGAGGATACGATGAGCAGTTCTTC. It codes for CASSFAAGGYDEQFF. The V call is TRBV9, the J call TRBJ2-1, with 9 bases fitting TRBD2. The germline V gene has CDR1 SGDLS and CDR2 YYNGEE. The CDR3 sequence is 15 residues long. The junction had 11 bases not matched to a gene; V was cut back by 5 bases and J by 8 bases.

The rearrangement links TRBV5-4 to TRBJ2-2, with a weak D call TRBD1 (5 bases). The germline V and J ends were trimmed by 7 bases and 3 bases, with 19 bases remaining between them. The CDR3 has 16 amino acids. Germline CDR1 is SGHNT and CDR2 is YYREEE (reference sequence). The CDR3, as DNA: TGTGCCAGCGGTACCAGGGCCGACGCTGACACCGGGGAGCTGTTTTTT. This encodes CASGTRADADTGELFF. The variable domain in full, with the rest retrieved from reference TRBV5-4 and TRBJ2-2, is ETGVTQSPTHLIKTRGQQVTLRCSSQSGHNTVSWYQQALGQGPQFIFQYYREEENGRGNFPPRFSGLQFPNYSSELNVNALELDDSALYLCASGTRADADTGELFFGEGSRLTVL.